What follows is one TCR beta chain and its context. Generated by immunoSEQ multiplex PCR, the TCRdb table keeps only in-frame clones and is missing some. Here the sample spans about 980,000 clones, around three quarters being singletons. The data stem from a study of shared clonotypes between healthy human individuals. The sequenced sample was memory CD4+ T cells sorted from blood. Documented subset: CD45RA-negative fraction. The TCR sequence derives from a man between 18 and 35 years old in good health.

The CDR3 spells CASSSLGGTAYNEQFF. CDR3 in DNA: TGTGCCAGCAGTAGCCTCGGGGGTACAGCCTACAATGAGCAGTTCTTC. V is TRBV27 and J is TRBJ2-1; the D gene is possibly TRBD2 (6 bases). Trimming shortened V by 5 bases and J by 2 bases, and 16 bases separated the two germline ends. Germline CDR1 is MNHEY and CDR2 is SMNVEV (reference sequence). This CDR3 has 16 amino acids.